This T cell receptor (beta chain) was recovered during a study of cytotoxic CD8 clonotypes in ibrutinib-treated CLL. Study background: Collecting the response samples happened after a median roughly eleven months of treatment, with a range of 6 to 36. Study outcomes and limitations: Baseline levels of clonality went above those of age-matched healthy donors and moved with circulating CD8+ T-cell counts. Clonality increased at ibrutinib response, then returned toward baseline at progression.

Comments on this clone: Antigen: not known.

Profiled with immunoSEQ multiplex PCR; TCRdb holds only in-frame clones, not every one. The sample includes 130,000 to 150,000 clones, 79% of them seen just once. Libraries of TCR beta were made from around 2.1 micrograms of genomic DNA that came from cryopreserved PBMCs. The CDR3 covers 14 residues. The germline V gene has CDR1 SGHTA and CDR2 FQGNSA. V was cut by 4 bases and J by 2 bases, with 8 bases left in between. The sequence derives from a human donor with chronic lymphocytic leukemia. The material sequenced was PBMCs, taken after 12 months of ibrutinib treatment. The rearrangement uses TRBV7-2 and TRBJ2-2, with no clear D. CDR3 in DNA: TGTGCCAGCAGCTCCCCCGCCAACACCGGGGAGCTGTTTTTT. Protein sequence: CASSSPANTGELFF.